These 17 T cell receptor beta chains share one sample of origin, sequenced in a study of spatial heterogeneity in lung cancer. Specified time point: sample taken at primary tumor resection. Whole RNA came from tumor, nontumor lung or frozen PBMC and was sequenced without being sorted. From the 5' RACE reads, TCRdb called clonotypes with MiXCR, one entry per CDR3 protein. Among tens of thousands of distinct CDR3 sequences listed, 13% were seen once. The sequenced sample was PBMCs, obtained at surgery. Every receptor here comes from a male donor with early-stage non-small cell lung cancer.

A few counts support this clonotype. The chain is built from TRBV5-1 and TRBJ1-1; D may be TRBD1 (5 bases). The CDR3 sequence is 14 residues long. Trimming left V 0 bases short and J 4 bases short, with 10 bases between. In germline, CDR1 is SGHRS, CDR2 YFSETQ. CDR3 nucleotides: TGCGCCAGCAGCTTGGCGCAGGGAGCCACTGAAGCTTTCTTT. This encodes CASSLAQGATEAFF.

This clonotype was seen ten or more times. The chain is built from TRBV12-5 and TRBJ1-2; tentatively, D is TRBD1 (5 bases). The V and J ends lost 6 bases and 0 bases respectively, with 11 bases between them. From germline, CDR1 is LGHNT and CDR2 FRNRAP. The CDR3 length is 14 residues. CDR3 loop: CASGDIPSNYGYTF. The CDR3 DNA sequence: TGTGCTAGTGGGGACATACCATCTAACTATGGCTACACCTTC.

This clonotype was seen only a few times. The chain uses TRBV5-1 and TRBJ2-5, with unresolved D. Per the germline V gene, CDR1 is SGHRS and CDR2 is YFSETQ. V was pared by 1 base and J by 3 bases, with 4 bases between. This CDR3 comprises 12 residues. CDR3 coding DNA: TGCGCCAGCAGCTTGACGGAAGAGACCCAGTACTTC. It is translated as CASSLTEETQYF.

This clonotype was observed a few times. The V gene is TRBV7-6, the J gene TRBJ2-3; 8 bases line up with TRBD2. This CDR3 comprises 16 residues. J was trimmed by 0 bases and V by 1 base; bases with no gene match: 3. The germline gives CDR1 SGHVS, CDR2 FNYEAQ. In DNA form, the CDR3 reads TGTGCCAGCAGCTTAGAGGCTAGCGGGAGCACAGATACGCAGTATTTT. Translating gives CASSLEASGSTDTQYF.

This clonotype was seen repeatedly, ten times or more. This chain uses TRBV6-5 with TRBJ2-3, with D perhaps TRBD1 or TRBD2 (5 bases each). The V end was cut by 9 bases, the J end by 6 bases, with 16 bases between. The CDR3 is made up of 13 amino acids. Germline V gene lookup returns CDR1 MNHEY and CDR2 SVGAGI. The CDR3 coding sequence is TGTGCCAGTTTCGGGCCGGGGCCGGATACGCAGTATTTT. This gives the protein CASFGPGPDTQYF.

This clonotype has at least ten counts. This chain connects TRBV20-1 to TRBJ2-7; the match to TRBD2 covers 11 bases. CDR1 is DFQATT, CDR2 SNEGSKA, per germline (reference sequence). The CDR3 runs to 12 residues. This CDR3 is CRISGRDYEQYF. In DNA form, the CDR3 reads TGCAGGATTAGCGGGAGGGACTACGAGCAGTACTTC.

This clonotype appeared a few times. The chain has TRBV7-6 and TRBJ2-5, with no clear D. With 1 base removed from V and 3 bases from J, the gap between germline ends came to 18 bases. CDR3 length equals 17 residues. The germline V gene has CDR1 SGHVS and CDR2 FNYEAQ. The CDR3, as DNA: TGTGCCAGCAGCTTAGGAAGCTTTGCGGCCGCCAAAGAGACCCAGTACTTC. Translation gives CASSLGSFAAAKETQYF.

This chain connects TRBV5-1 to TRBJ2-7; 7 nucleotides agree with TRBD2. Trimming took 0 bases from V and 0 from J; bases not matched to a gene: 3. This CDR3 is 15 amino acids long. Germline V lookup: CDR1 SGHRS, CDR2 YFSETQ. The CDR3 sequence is CASSLGSGNSYEQYF. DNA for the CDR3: TGCGCCAGCAGCTTGGGCAGCGGGAACTCCTACGAGCAGTACTTC.

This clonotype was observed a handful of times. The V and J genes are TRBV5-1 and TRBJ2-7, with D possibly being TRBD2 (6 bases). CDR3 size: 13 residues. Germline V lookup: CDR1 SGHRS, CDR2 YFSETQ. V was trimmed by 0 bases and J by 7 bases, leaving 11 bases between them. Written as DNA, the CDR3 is TGCGCCAGCAGCTTGGAGTGGACTAATGAGCAGTACTTC. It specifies CASSLEWTNEQYF.

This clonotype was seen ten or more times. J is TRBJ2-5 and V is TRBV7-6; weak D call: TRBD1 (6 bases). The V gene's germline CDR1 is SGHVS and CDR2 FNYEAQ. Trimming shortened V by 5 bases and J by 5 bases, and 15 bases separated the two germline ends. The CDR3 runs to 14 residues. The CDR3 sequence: CASSPRRGWETQYF. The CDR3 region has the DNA TGTGCCAGCAGCCCCCGCAGGGGTTGGGAGACCCAGTACTTC.

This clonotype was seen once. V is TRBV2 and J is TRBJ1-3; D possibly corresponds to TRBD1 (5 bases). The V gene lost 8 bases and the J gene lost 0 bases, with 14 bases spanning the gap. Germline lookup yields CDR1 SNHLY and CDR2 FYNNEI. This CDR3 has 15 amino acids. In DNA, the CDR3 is TGTGCCAGCCTTCTTGACAGCACCTCTGGAAACACCATATATTTT. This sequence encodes CASLLDSTSGNTIYF.

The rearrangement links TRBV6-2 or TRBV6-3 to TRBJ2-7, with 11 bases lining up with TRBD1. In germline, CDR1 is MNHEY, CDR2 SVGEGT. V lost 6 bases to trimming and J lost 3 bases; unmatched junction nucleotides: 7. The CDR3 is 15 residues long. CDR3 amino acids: CASSHTGQGDYEQYF. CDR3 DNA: TGTGCCAGCAGCCACACGGGACAGGGGGACTACGAGCAGTACTTC.

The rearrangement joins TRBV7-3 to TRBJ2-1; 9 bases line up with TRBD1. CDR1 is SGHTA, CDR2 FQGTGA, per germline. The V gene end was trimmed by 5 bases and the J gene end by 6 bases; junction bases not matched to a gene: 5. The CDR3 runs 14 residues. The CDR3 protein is CASSLQGAGNEQFF. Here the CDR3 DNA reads TGTGCCAGCAGCCTACAGGGGGCCGGCAATGAGCAGTTCTTC.

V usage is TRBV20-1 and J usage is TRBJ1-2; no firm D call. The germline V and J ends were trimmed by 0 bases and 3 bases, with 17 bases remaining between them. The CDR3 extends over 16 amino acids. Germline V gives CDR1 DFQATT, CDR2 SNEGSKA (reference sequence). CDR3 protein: CSARDGSRVVDYGYTF. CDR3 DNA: TGCAGTGCTAGAGATGGCTCCCGGGTTGTCGACTATGGCTACACCTTC.

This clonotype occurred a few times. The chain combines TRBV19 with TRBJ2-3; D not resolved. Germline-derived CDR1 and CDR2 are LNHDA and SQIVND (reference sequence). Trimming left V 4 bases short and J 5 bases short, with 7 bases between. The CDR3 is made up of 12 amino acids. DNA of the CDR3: TGTGCCAGTAGTACCCCTGGAGATACGCAGTATTTT. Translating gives CASSTPGDTQYF.

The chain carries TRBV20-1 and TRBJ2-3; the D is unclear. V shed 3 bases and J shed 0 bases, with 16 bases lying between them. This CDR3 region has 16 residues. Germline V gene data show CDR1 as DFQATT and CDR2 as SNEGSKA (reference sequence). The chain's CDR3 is CSARLHGAPSTDTQYF. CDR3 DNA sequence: TGCAGTGCTAGGCTTCACGGAGCGCCTAGCACAGATACGCAGTATTTT.

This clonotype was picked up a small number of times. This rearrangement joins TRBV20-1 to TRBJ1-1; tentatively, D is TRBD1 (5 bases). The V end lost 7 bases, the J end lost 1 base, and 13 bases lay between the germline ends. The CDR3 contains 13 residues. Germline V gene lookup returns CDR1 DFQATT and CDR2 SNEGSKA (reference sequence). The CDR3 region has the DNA TGCAGTGGCGCGGGGCACACGAACACTGAAGCTTTCTTT. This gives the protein CSGAGHTNTEAFF.